This TCR beta chain was found in a study of sequential checkpoint blockade in melanoma. The length of the CDR3 is 15 residues. V lost 3 bases to trimming and J lost 0 bases, with 10 bases between them. Germline V CDR1 and CDR2: SGHRS, YFSETQ. The method was immunoSEQ multiplex PCR; TCRdb's version includes in-frame clones alone and lacks a portion of them. Here the sample spans under 25,000 clones, roughly 78% being singletons. Treatment indicated: randomized to nivolumab then ipilimumab (arm A) or the reverse (arm B). Source: CD8+ T cells sorted from blood (inferred from file names), taken from a patient given nivolumab and ipilimumab in sequence. The rearrangement links TRBV5-1 to TRBJ2-1, with unresolved D. This clonotype was obtained from a human donor with melanoma. The CDR3 spells CASSYGDSSYNEQFF. The CDR3 nucleotides read TGCGCCAGCAGCTACGGAGATAGCTCCTACAATGAGCAGTTCTTC.